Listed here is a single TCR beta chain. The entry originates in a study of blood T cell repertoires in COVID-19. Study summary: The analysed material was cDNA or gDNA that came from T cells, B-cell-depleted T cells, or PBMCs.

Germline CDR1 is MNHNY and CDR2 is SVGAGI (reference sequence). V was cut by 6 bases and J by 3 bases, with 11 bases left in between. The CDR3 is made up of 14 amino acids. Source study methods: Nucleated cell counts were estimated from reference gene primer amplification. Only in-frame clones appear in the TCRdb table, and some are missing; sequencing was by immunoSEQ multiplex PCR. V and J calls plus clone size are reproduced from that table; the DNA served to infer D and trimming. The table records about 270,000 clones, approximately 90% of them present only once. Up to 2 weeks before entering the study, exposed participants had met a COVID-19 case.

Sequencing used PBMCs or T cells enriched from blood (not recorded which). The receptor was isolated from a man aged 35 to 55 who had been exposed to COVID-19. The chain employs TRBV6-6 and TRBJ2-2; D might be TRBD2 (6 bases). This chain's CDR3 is CASSRDFDTGELFF. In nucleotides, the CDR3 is TGTGCCAGCAGCCGGGACTTCGACACCGGGGAGCTGTTTTTT.